The 24 T cell receptor beta chains below were found in one sample sequenced in a study of blood T cell repertoires in COVID-19. Produced via immunoSEQ multiplex PCR; TCRdb's table is partial and in-frame only. This sample has tens of thousands of clones, with 88% found just once. Sequenced sample: peripheral blood. Source of these receptors: a man aged 50-60 years with acute or convalescent COVID-19.

The V call is TRBV2, the J call TRBJ2-5; no clear D gene. V lost 6 bases to trimming and J lost 0 bases, with 11 bases between them. CDR1 and CDR2 from the germline V gene are SNHLY and FYNNEI. CDR3 length equals 14 residues. CDR3 nucleotides: TGTGCCAGCAGCCACACCCGGGACCAAGAGACCCAGTACTTC. This encodes CASSHTRDQETQYF.

The V call is TRBV6-1, the J call TRBJ2-7; 7 bases map to TRBD1. This CDR3 region has 16 residues. Germline CDR1 MNHNS, CDR2 SASEGT. V trimming: 3 bases; J trimming: 2 bases; junction bases outside the gene matches: 10. Here the CDR3 reads CASSEKIGTEAYEQYF. CDR3 nucleotides: TGTGCCAGCAGTGAGAAAATAGGGACAGAGGCCTACGAGCAGTACTTC.

This chain's CDR3 is CASRSDGLAGANVLTF. For the CDR3, the DNA is TGCGCCAGCAGAAGTGACGGTCTAGCTGGGGCCAACGTCCTGACTTTC. V gene TRBV5-1 combines with J gene TRBJ2-6, with D hard to call. Deletions cut 5 bases from V and 2 bases from J, with 14 bases between. Germline V gives CDR1 SGHRS, CDR2 YFSETQ. The CDR3 is made up of 16 amino acids.

This chain connects TRBV9 to TRBJ1-1; 10 bases match TRBD1. The V and J ends lost 0 bases and 5 bases, in that order; junction bases with no gene match: 4. Germline loops: CDR1 SGDLS, CDR2 YYNGEE. There are 15 residues in the CDR3. The CDR3 DNA sequence: TGTGCCAGCAGCGTAGCGACAGGGGGCATGACTGAAGCTTTCTTT. Translating gives CASSVATGGMTEAFF.

CDR3 amino acids: CASSYNTGPHQPQHF. The CDR3 DNA follows: TGTGCCAGCAGTTATAACACAGGGCCCCATCAGCCCCAGCATTTT. This sequence joins TRBV6-5 and TRBJ1-5; D possibly corresponds to TRBD1 (6 bases). Germline V CDR1 and CDR2: MNHEY, SVGAGI. Trimming removed 3 bases at V and 5 bases at J, with 14 bases between. This CDR3 has 15 residues.

This chain links TRBV10-1 with TRBJ2-3, with TRBD1 matching over 11 bases. Per the germline V gene, CDR1 is WNHNN and CDR2 is SYGVQD (reference sequence). This CDR3 region has 14 residues. Losses at the gene ends were 8 bases for V and 5 bases for J; bases not matched to a gene: 6. This chain's CDR3 is CASGPGQGGDTQYF. The CDR3 DNA sequence: TGCGCCAGCGGACCGGGACAGGGGGGAGATACGCAGTATTTT.

The chain joins TRBV11-3 to TRBJ2-1; TRBD1 is a possible D gene (6 bases). CDR1 and CDR2 (germline): SGHNT, YENEEA. V lost 1 base to trimming and J lost 6 bases, with 16 bases between them. The CDR3 totals 16 residues. The CDR3 DNA reads TGTGCCAGCAGCTTAGGTCCTCAGGGGCTGGCCAATGAGCAGTTCTTC. Translating it yields CASSLGPQGLANEQFF.

This clone showed up just once. The chain combines TRBV29-1 with TRBJ2-4, with D possibly TRBD1 on 5 matching bases. The CDR3 runs 13 residues. The germline V gene encodes CDR1 SQVTM and CDR2 ANQGSEA. The CDR3 region is CRDKGAGLNIQYF. The CDR3 DNA sequence: TGCAGGGATAAAGGGGCAGGGCTGAACATTCAGTACTTC.

This clone was detected a few times. The chain couples TRBV9 to TRBJ2-5; 9 nucleotides match TRBD2. The V and J ends lost 5 bases and 2 bases, in that order; junction bases with no gene match: 7. Germline lookup yields CDR1 SGDLS and CDR2 YYNGEE. The CDR3 sequence is 15 residues long. CDR3 in DNA: TGTGCCAGCAGTGGGGACAGCGGGGGGCAAGAGACCCAGTACTTC. This sequence encodes CASSGDSGGQETQYF. Based on the CDR3 plus reference TRBV9 and TRBJ2-5, the full variable domain is DSGVTQTPKHLITATGQRVTLRCSPRSGDLSVYWYQQSLDQGLQFLIQYYNGEERAKGNILERFSAQQFPDLHSELNLSSLELGDSALYFCASSGDSGGQETQYFGPGTRLLVL.

The rearrangement joins TRBV30 to TRBJ1-2; D is possibly TRBD1 (5 bases). V was pared by 0 bases and J by 4 bases, with 12 bases between. CDR3 length: 14 amino acids. In germline, CDR1 is GTSNPN, CDR2 SVGIG (reference sequence). This CDR3 reads CAWSVSGGSYGYTF. As DNA, the CDR3 is TGTGCCTGGAGTGTAAGCGGGGGTTCCTATGGCTACACCTTC. The complete variable domain, with remaining parts taken from reference TRBV30 and TRBJ1-2, reads SQTIHQWPATLVQPVGSPLSLECTVEGTSNPNLYWYRQAAGRGLQLLFYSVGIGQISSEVPQNLSASRPQDRQFILSSKKLLLSDSGFYLCAWSVSGGSYGYTFGSGTRLTVV.

The chain has TRBV11-2 and TRBJ2-5; weak D call: TRBD1 (5 bases). The CDR3 extends over 13 amino acids. Trimming cost V 5 bases and J 1 base, with 8 bases left between them. The germline gives CDR1 SGHAT, CDR2 FQNNGV. DNA of the CDR3: TGTGCCAGCAGCAGACAGTTCCAAGAGACCCAGTACTTC. Translation gives CASSRQFQETQYF.

The rearrangement joins TRBV6-1 to TRBJ1-3, with no clear D. The CDR3 sequence is 15 residues long. Trimming pared 1 base from V and 0 bases from J, leaving 7 bases between. Germline V lookup: CDR1 MNHNS, CDR2 SASEGT. The CDR3 nucleotides are TGTGCCAGCAGTGAAGTTCGGGACTCTGGAAACACCATATATTTT. This sequence encodes CASSEVRDSGNTIYF.

This chain links TRBV9 with TRBJ2-7; 9 bases fit TRBD1. V dropped 0 bases and J dropped 5; count of bases not matched to a gene: 6. Germline CDR1 reads SGDLS; CDR2 reads YYNGEE. This CDR3 spans 15 amino acids. The CDR3 nucleotides read TGTGCCAGCAGCGTAGGACAGGGGGGACTTGACGAGCAGTACTTC. It yields the protein CASSVGQGGLDEQYF.

The chain links TRBV5-1 to TRBJ1-1; possibly TRBD1 for D (6 bases). The germline V gene has CDR1 SGHRS and CDR2 YFSETQ. V gave up 0 bases and J gave up 3 bases, with 15 bases separating them. The length of the CDR3 is 16 residues. CDR3 DNA sequence: TGCGCCAGCAGCTTGGCCAAATCAGGGGCTGACACTGAAGCTTTCTTT. Amino acids: CASSLAKSGADTEAFF.

The DNA of the CDR3 is TGTGCCAGCAGCTTAACAGGGGAAGGCGGTGTTGAAGCTTTCTTT. It yields the protein CASSLTGEGGVEAFF. The chain couples TRBV7-3 to TRBJ1-1; a weak D match, TRBD1 (5 bases). The CDR3 is 15 amino acids. Germline CDR1 SGHTA, CDR2 FQGTGA. V lost 0 bases and J lost 7, with 15 bases in between.

In its sample, this clone was seen once. The chain has TRBV9 and TRBJ2-7; 8 bases agree with TRBD1. With V trimmed by 0 bases and J by 2 bases, 4 bases remained unmatched. Germline assignment: CDR1 SGDLS and CDR2 YYNGEE. The CDR3 loop spans 15 amino acids. The CDR3 spells CASSVAPGGTYEQYF. CDR3 in DNA: TGTGCCAGCAGCGTAGCTCCAGGGGGCACCTACGAGCAGTACTTC.

This clone was found once. The CDR3 sequence: CASSQASPGTGGEGYEKLFF. Here the CDR3 DNA reads TGTGCCAGCAGCCAAGCTTCCCCCGGGACAGGGGGCGAGGGGTATGAAAAACTGTTTTTT. The chain uses TRBV3-1 (or the pseudogene TRBV3-2) and TRBJ1-4; TRBD1 matches 12 bases. The junction had 15 bases not matched to a gene; V was cut back by 1 base and J by 6 bases. This CDR3 is 20 amino acids long. The germline V gene has CDR1 LGHDT and CDR2 YNNKEL (reference sequence).

The chain joins TRBV11-2 to TRBJ2-3; no definite D call. CDR3 length: 14 residues. The germline V gene encodes CDR1 SGHAT and CDR2 FQNNGV. V lost 1 base and J 0 bases, leaving 5 bases between the germline ends. CDR3 DNA: TGTGCCAGCAGCTTAGCCCCTAGCACAGATACGCAGTATTTT. The encoded protein is CASSLAPSTDTQYF.

This chain connects TRBV10-3 to TRBJ1-2; TRBD1 agrees at 7 bases. The CDR3 totals 16 residues. Germline assignment: CDR1 ENHRY and CDR2 SYGVKD. The J segment lost 3 bases and the V segment lost 0 bases, leaving 7 bases of the junction unmatched. CDR3 sequence reads: CAISESSTGVHYGYTF. The CDR3 DNA is TGTGCCATCAGTGAGTCGAGCACAGGGGTTCACTATGGCTACACCTTC.

The V gene is TRBV9, the J gene TRBJ2-3, with 7 bases lining up with TRBD1. CDR3 length equals 13 residues. The junction had 3 bases not matched to a gene; V was cut back by 4 bases and J by 4 bases. Germline CDR1 and CDR2: SGDLS and YYNGEE. The CDR3 coding sequence is TGTGCCAGCAGCCTTGGACAGGCAGATACGCAGTATTTT. Protein product: CASSLGQADTQYF.

The genes are TRBV5-1 and TRBJ2-7; 13 bases map to TRBD2. Germline CDR1 reads SGHRS; CDR2 reads YFSETQ. J gave up 6 bases and V 4 bases, and 4 bases lay outside the gene matches. This CDR3 has 14 amino acids. In DNA form, the CDR3 reads TGCGCCAGCAGCAATGGGACTAGCGGGGTCGAGCAGTACTTC. Translated: CASSNGTSGVEQYF.

The chain joins TRBV30 to TRBJ1-1; D remains ambiguous. The CDR3 is made up of 15 amino acids. Looked up from germline, CDR1 is GTSNPN and CDR2 is SVGIG (reference sequence). The V and J ends lost 1 base and 2 bases respectively, with 14 bases between them. The CDR3 DNA follows: TGTGCCTGGAGTGAAAGCTTCGAGGATAACACTGAAGCTTTCTTT. It codes for CAWSESFEDNTEAFF.

This clone was recorded a few times. V usage is TRBV5-1 and J usage is TRBJ2-3, with D tentatively TRBD2 (5 bases). The CDR3 totals 15 residues. Germline V gene data show CDR1 as SGHRS and CDR2 as YFSETQ. The V end was cut by 1 base, the J end by 1 base, with 10 bases between. The CDR3 protein is CASSLFPAGTDTQYF. The CDR3 region has the DNA TGCGCCAGCAGCTTGTTTCCAGCGGGCACAGATACGCAGTATTTT.

The V gene is TRBV27, the J gene TRBJ2-1; 7 positions agree with TRBD1. The length of the CDR3 is 17 residues. Germline values: CDR1 MNHEY, CDR2 SMNVEV (reference sequence). V lost 1 base to trimming and J lost 3 bases; unmatched junction nucleotides: 9. CDR3 sequence (DNA): TGTGCCAGCAGTTTATACCCCCGGGACAGAGACTACAATGAGCAGTTCTTC. This sequence encodes CASSLYPRDRDYNEQFF.